Sequencing of this T cell receptor (beta chain) was carried out in a study of cytomegalovirus exposure and HLA in healthy donors (dated by TCRdb to between 2016 and 2019). Study-wide context: An earlier analysis of roughly 570 of the donors reported approximately 280 Gb of sequence data and 95 million to 140 million unique TCR beta sequences obtained from approximately 180 million T cells. An early release covering about 600 HLA-typed donors comprised about 300 gigabases of sequencing data and 85 million or so unique TCR sequences. Of the approximately 400 genotyped donors, 65% to 90% were placed in the genetic ancestry cluster associated with self-reported Caucasian donors. The aim of the study was to test whether cataloging public T cell receptors could identify signatures of past pathogen exposure. The study profiled the T cell repertoires of about 640 subjects by immunosequencing and related them to cytomegalovirus serostatus. In addition to the first cohort of several hundred subjects, a separate validation cohort of 120 different subjects was used. High-throughput TCR immunosequencing, statistical association of individual TCRs with disease status, and machine learning were combined to predict cytomegalovirus infection status. A later analysis re-examined previously published TCR beta repertoires from hundreds of donors and added high-resolution HLA genotyping to investigate patterns of TCR occurrence. In the later analysis, no new phenotypic data were used to find candidate immune exposures; instead, reliance was placed on TCR beta sequences and their occurrence across donors. To decide whether each TCR beta V gene segment behaved as functional or pseudogenic, an earlier analysis of approximately 590 of the donors relied on high-throughput TCR beta sequencing. Donor age, sex, ethnicity and CMV serostatus were compiled together with the repertoire data. A later genetic analysis took genome-wide SNP genotypes for about three fifths of the 666 donors and used that subset as a discovery cohort. All discovery cohort repertoires had been generated on a single sequencing platform. Class I and class II HLA loci were covered by the typing at four-digit resolution. The number of donors typed differed by locus, with roughly 620-640 for A, B, C, DRB1 and DQB1, about 500 for DQA1, over 600 for DPA1, and about 450 for DPB1. A few DR-DQ haplotypes were treated as single units for association and clustering because of strong linkage in the cohort. Among 350 to 400 genotyped donors of the cohort, an average of around 240,000 unique TCR beta nucleotide sequences were sequenced per donor, roughly a sixth of them non-productive. On the study overall, not on this receptor specifically: This cohort had only TCR beta chains sequenced, and the lack of alpha or paired-chain data limited which features could be detected. V-gene and J-gene trimming of TCR beta chains was associated with a missense DCLRE1C variant in a later genetic analysis, and the association was replicated in an independent cohort. A cluster of highly shared sequence variants was judged likely to be a technical artifact of the sequencing pipeline. In a later analysis, TCR association rates were found to vary across HLA loci, with the most associated TCRs seen for DRB1 alleles and the fewest for HLA-C alleles. The presence/absence analyses assumed that sequencing depth was roughly uniform across donors, and that assumption may not be true. Strong co-occurrence of HLA alleles, especially DR and DQ, made assigning TCR associations to individual alleles difficult. CMV serostatus was the only immune exposure information available for the cohort. A few of the identified cytomegalovirus-associated TCR beta chains were confirmed in vitro to be specific for cytomegalovirus antigens. The 87-base-pair reads could not distinguish some IMGT-functional V segments, including TRBV6-2 and TRBV6-3, so those segments were excluded. Because some donors lacked HLA typing at each locus, the association tests relied only on the typed subset. At a false discovery rate of 0.05, a later analysis linked around 17,000 TCR beta sequences to specific HLA alleles. Across donors, most TCR sequences were observed very rarely, whereas some public TCRs were present in many individuals. Linkage disequilibrium might explain the correlated functional status among segregating V segments, but an unknown experimental factor could not be ruled out. Most CMV-associated TCR beta chains appeared to be HLA-restricted in a later analysis, and the HLA associations seemed to be driven largely by CMV exposure. Broadly in line with IMGT annotations, most TCR beta V segments showed up in productive rearrangements about 87% or about 30% of the time in an earlier analysis of a few hundred of the donors. Because counts were too low, fewer than 20 rarely observed V segments, including chromosome 9 orphons, were excluded from the earlier analysis of about 500 of the donors. A total of fewer than 200 TCR beta chains were listed by the study as associated with cytomegalovirus. In both the original and validation cohorts, the classifier was reported to diagnose cytomegalovirus status with high specificity and sensitivity. A later analysis reported that several top co-occurrence clusters appeared linked to parvovirus B19, influenza, CMV and Epstein-Barr virus. Compared with equally common non-associated chains, HLA-associated TCR beta chains in a later analysis were more clonally expanded and had lower generation probabilities. A further reported finding was that TCR beta sequences accurately predicted the HLA-A and HLA-B alleles for most subjects in the first cohort. Compared with the roughly 670-donor mean, donors in an Asian-associated ancestry cluster had fewer N-insertions in productive TCRs, according to a later genetic analysis. It was suggested by the authors that the approach could potentially be generalized to other disease states and immunological phenotypes.

With regard to this clone: The antigen this receptor binds is unknown.

Preparation of the library involved the immunoSEQ multiplex PCR assay. A mixture of 60 forward primers for TCR Vbeta segments and 13 reverse primers for TCR Jbeta segments was used in the multiplex PCR. Amplification of the CDR3 region of rearranged TCR beta genes was performed with a multiplex PCR assay on genomic DNA. The amplified TCR beta libraries were sequenced on the Illumina HiSeq System as 87-base-pair reads. The authors' pipeline ran thus. In a later analysis, roughly 80 million unique TCR beta chains were counted across the roughly 670 repertoires, and approximately 11 million of these chains were shared by at least two donors. Raw reads were error-corrected and collapsed into unique sequences by a nearest-neighbor algorithm in which closely related sequences were merged to remove PCR and sequencing errors. V, D and J gene segments were assigned by aligning CDR3 sequences to IMGT reference sequences. For a sequence to be retained, at least a six-nucleotide match to both a V gene segment and a J gene segment was required. Rearrangements were called productive when the CDR3 lacked stop codons and stayed in frame with V and J; all others were non-productive. CDR3 was defined by IMGT convention, running from the second conserved V-encoded cysteine to the conserved J-encoded phenylalanine. The earlier analysis of about 610 of the donors excluded any sequence lacking an unambiguous match to a single V gene segment. In an earlier analysis of 500 to 750 of the donors, V segments were called functional above 56.7% productive rearrangements and were called segregating when the between-donor standard deviation exceeded 5%. A statistical classification framework was developed to diagnose cytomegalovirus status using the catalog of TCR beta chain sequences. V and J gene assignment, in a later analysis, came from comparing TCR nucleotide sequences with IMGT/GENE-DB human TR gene sequences. A later analysis assigned CDR3 sequences and most-parsimonious VDJ recombination scenarios with the TCRdist pipeline. In a later analysis, each TCR beta chain was defined by its CDR3 amino acid sequence together with its V-gene family, and reads without a unique V-gene family were excluded. As a way to deal with suspected cross-contamination and a sequencing artifact, a later analysis dropped hundreds of nucleotide sequences that were highly shared and had low generation probability. In a later analysis, a clonal expansion index for each public chain was calculated from normalized within-repertoire ranks of inferred template counts. In a later analysis, generation probabilities were computed with a VDJ recombination model fitted to out-of-frame rearrangements, and the resulting probabilities were checked against IGoR. In a later analysis, hypergeometric tests were used to score TCR-TCR, TCR-HLA and TCR-CMV co-occurrence, with a repertoire-size bias correction applied to TCR pairs. To estimate false discovery rates, a later analysis permuted the HLA or CMV assignments 20 times. In a later analysis, co-occurring TCRs were grouped using DBSCAN, with TCRdist sequence similarity added in when clustering inside HLA-allele-positive subsets. For co-occurrence clustering, repertoires with fewer than 30,000 or more than 120,000 public chains were excluded, along with about five repertoires with anomalous nucleotide sharing. TCRdb retrieved this table from immuneACCESS and kept in-frame rearrangements only. Not all clones are present; in checked studies, unresolved V genes account for under half, and no reason is known for the remainder. Clone size and V and J calls were adopted from that table, with D and trimming inferred from the DNA. The sample's own table lists roughly 190,000 clones. Of the sample, 5.5% to 7.5% falls within the top ten clones.

The cohort consisted of 600 to 750 healthy bone marrow donors. Cohort members were all nominally healthy when sampled, although unrecorded immune exposures were likely present. The donor was CMV seronegative and belonged to the group of 352 seronegative cohort members. A peripheral blood sample was provided by each donor, and peripheral blood mononuclear cells were used for TCR beta sequencing. Genomic DNA extraction from the blood cell samples was performed with the Qiagen DNeasy Blood Extraction Kit. The CDR3 has 17 amino acids, counting the end cysteine and phenylalanine. The sequence is cut down to CDR3 DNA, 51 bases in frame from base 1. After removal of 0 bases from V and 1 base from J, the junction retains 5 bases not matched to a gene. The germline V gene yields LGHNA for CDR1 and YSLEER for CDR2.

The rearranged segments are TRBV4-3 and TRBJ2-7; a stretch of 11 junction bases matches TRBD2. The sequencing input was PBMCs. The clonotype comes from a man aged 30 to 39 in good health and CMV-seronegative. The DNA is TGCGCCAGCAGCCAAGAGTTAGCGGGGGGGCTTTCCTACGAGCAGTACTTC. This encodes CASSQELAGGLSYEQYF.